The sequence of this T cell receptor (beta chain) was determined in a study of regulatory T cells in long-lasting Graves disease. The CDR3 totals 13 residues. The ends were cut back, 7 bases at V and 5 bases at J, with 14 bases in the middle. The sample holds many counts of this clonotype. Sequencing libraries for TCR beta were prepared with iRepertoire HTBI primers and Arm-PCR of CDR3 regions. MiXCR, applied by TCRdb to the multiplex PCR reads, yields one record per CDR3 protein. Among 310,000 or so distinct CDR3 sequences listed, roughly a fifth were seen once. Time point specified: persistent/refractory GD, antithyroid drugs over 5 years with positive TRAb. RNA extracted from PBMCs served as the sequencing template.

Sample: peripheral blood mononuclear cells (PBMCs), taken when the disease was refractory, from a patient treated with antithyroid drugs. This chain joins TRBV12-3 or TRBV12-4 and TRBJ2-5; a weak D match, TRBD2 (7 bases). The sequence was collected from a female donor with Graves disease. CDR3 region: CASTGTTGETQYF. DNA for the CDR3: TGTGCCAGCACCGGGACTACAGGGGAGACCCAGTACTTC.